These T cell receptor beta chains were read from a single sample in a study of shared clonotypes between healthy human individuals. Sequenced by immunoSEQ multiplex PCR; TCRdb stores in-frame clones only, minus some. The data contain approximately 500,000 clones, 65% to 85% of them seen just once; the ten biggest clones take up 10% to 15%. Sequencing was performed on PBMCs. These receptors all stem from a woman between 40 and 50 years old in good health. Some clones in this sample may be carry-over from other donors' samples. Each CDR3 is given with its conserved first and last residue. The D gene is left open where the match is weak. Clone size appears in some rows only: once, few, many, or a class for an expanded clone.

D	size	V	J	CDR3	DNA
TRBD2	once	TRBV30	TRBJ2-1	CAWGLGLAHNEQFF	TGTGCCTGGGGTCTCGGACTAGCGCACAATGAGCAGTTCTTC
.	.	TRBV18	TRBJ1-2	CASSRMTGGANVAF	TGTGCCAGCTCACGTATGACAGGTGGCGCGAATGTCGCCTTC
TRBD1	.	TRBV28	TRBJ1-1	CASILRQGATEAFF	TGTGCCAGCATCCTCAGGCAGGGGGCAACTGAAGCTTTCTTT
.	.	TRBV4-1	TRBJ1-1	CASSRREWNTEAFF	TGCGCCAGCAGCCGTAGAGAGTGGAACACTGAAGCTTTCTTT
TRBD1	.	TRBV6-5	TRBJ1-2	CASSYRQGGIPYGYTF	TGTGCCAGCAGTTACCGGCAGGGGGGCATTCCCTATGGCTACACCTTC
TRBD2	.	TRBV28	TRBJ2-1	CASSLGTSGRAGYNEQFF	TGTGCCAGCAGTTTAGGGACTAGCGGGAGGGCGGGTTACAATGAGCAGTTCTTC
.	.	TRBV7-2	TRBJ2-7	CASSFVSYEQYF	TGTGCCAGCAGCTTCGTCTCCTACGAGCAGTACTTC
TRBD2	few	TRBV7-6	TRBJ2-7	CASSREPAGFSYEQYF	TGTGCCAGCAGCCGAGAACCAGCGGGGTTCTCCTACGAGCAGTACTTC
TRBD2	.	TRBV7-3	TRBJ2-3	CASSFSSGRSDTQYF	TGTGCCAGCAGCTTTTCCAGCGGGAGATCGGATACGCAGTATTTT
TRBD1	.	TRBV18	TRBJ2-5	CASSQDRGSETQYF	TGTGCCAGCTCACAGGACAGGGGCTCAGAGACCCAGTACTTC
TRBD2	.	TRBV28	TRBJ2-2	CATGGASWNTGELFF	TGTGCCACCGGGGGGGCTTCTTGGAACACCGGGGAGCTGTTTTTT
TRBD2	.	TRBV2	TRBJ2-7	CAGGREASYEQYF	TGTGCAGGGGGGCGGGAGGCCTCCTACGAGCAGTACTTC
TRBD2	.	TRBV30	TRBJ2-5	CAWSTIAGRETQYF	TGTGCCTGGAGTACGATAGCGGGAAGGGAGACCCAGTACTTC
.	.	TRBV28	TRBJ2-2	CASSLEYTGELFF	TGTGCCAGCAGTTTGGAGTACACCGGGGAGCTGTTTTTT
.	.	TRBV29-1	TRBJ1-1	CSAQEGVEAFF	TGCAGCGCCCAGGAGGGGGTTGAAGCTTTCTTT
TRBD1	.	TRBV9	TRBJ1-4	CASSLTGTGYEKLFF	TGTGCCAGCAGCCTTACCGGGACAGGGTATGAAAAACTGTTTTTT
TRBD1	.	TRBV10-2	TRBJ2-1	CASRTDRGEQFF	TGCGCCAGCAGAACAGACAGGGGTGAGCAGTTCTTC
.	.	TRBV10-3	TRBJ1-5	CATQGAGGAGSYQPQHF	TGTGCCACCCAAGGGGCGGGGGGCGCGGGGTCATATCAGCCCCAGCATTTT
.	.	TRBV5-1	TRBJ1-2	CASSPSTPNYGYTF	TGCGCCAGCAGCCCCTCGACCCCTAACTATGGCTACACCTTC
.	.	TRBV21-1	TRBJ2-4	CASSKYIRQRASKNIQYF	TGTGCCAGCAGCAAATACATCCGACAGCGGGCCTCCAAAAACATTCAGTACTTC
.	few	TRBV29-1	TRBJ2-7	CSVEERYEQYF	TGCAGCGTTGAAGAACGATACGAGCAGTACTTC
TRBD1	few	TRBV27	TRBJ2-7	CASSLFQGAYEQYF	TGTGCCAGCAGTTTATTCCAGGGGGCCTACGAGCAGTACTTC
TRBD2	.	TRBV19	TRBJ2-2	CASTSGRWDTGELFF	TGTGCCAGTACTAGCGGGAGGTGGGACACCGGGGAGCTGTTTTTT
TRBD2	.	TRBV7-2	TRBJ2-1	CASSLVGTSGGNEQFF	TGTGCCAGCAGCTTAGTTGGGACTAGCGGGGGAAATGAGCAGTTCTTC
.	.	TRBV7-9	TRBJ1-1	CASSLPQNTEAFF	TGTGCCAGCAGCTTACCACAGAACACTGAAGCTTTCTTT
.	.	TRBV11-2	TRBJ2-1	CASTALGGDNEQFF	TGTGCCAGCACCGCCCTCGGAGGGGACAATGAGCAGTTCTTC
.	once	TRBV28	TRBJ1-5	CASSLSRLSQGINQPQHF	TGTGCCAGCAGTTTGTCTCGGTTGTCACAGGGTATTAATCAGCCCCAGCATTTT
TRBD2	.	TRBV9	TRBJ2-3	CASSAGLAGLDTQYF	TGTGCCAGCAGCGCGGGACTAGCGGGACTCGATACGCAGTATTTT
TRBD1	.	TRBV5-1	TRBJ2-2	CASSFGQGDGGELFF	TGCGCCAGCAGCTTCGGGCAGGGGGATGGCGGGGAGCTGTTTTTT
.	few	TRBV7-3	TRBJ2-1	CASSLMGGASYNEQFF	TGTGCCAGCAGCTTAATGGGGGGCGCCTCCTACAATGAGCAGTTCTTC
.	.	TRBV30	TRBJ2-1	CAWSTLPPNFPYNEQFF	TGTGCCTGGAGTACCCTCCCTCCAAATTTCCCCTACAATGAGCAGTTCTTC
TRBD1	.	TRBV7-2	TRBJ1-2	CASSPPPPGQPYGYTF	TGTGCCAGCAGCCCGCCCCCCCCGGGACAGCCCTATGGCTACACCTTC